Following are 13 T cell receptor beta chains from one sample sequenced in a study of T cells in Graves' hyperthyroidism and ophthalmopathy. Authors of the study amplified TCR beta CDR3 regions from RNA transcripts. HTBI primers drove first-round RT-PCR of the TCR CDR3. TCRdb processed the multiplex PCR reads anew with MiXCR; each CDR3 protein has one entry. This sample has around 300,000 distinct CDR3 sequences, with about 20% found just once. Sequencing input: blood. These receptor sequences come from a man between 25 and 39 years old with Graves' ophthalmopathy.

The chain has TRBV19 and TRBJ2-5, with TRBD2 as a possible D gene (7 bases). The germline V and J ends were trimmed by 3 bases and 1 base, with 15 bases remaining between them. The CDR3 covers 16 residues. Germline CDR1 and CDR2: LNHDA and SQIVND (reference sequence). The CDR3 DNA is TGTGCCAGTAGTATTGGGGGGGGCCCAGCCCAAGAGACCCAGTACTTC. This sequence encodes CASSIGGGPAQETQYF.

This clonotype has ten or more counts. V and J are TRBV3-1 and TRBJ1-2; D call uncertain. The V end was cut by 1 base, the J end by 11 bases, with 11 bases between. Germline CDR1 and CDR2: LGHDT and YNNKEL (reference sequence). This CDR3 spans 12 amino acids. Here the CDR3 reads CASSQAPLMYTF. CDR3 DNA sequence: TGTGCCAGCAGCCAAGCTCCGTTAATGTACACCTTC.

In this sample, this clonotype turned up many times. The chain uses TRBV6-5 and TRBJ1-5; 10 nucleotides match TRBD1. Trimming cost V 3 bases and J 2 bases; bases outside gene matches: 1. Germline V gene sequence: CDR1 MNHEY, CDR2 SVGAGI. The CDR3 runs to 15 residues. The CDR3 here is CASSYGTGGNQPQHF. CDR3 nucleotides: TGTGCCAGCAGTTATGGGACAGGGGGCAATCAGCCCCAGCATTTT.

J is TRBJ2-1 and V is TRBV6-5; no reliable D call. In germline, CDR1 is MNHEY, CDR2 SVGAGI. CDR3 size: 16 residues. The V end was cut by 0 bases, the J end by 7 bases, with 16 bases between. The CDR3 nucleotides read TGTGCCAGCAGTTACTCGAGTGGGTCCCCTTGGAATGAGCAGTTCTTC. It is translated as CASSYSSGSPWNEQFF.

The chain employs TRBV4-1 and TRBJ1-2; 7 nucleotides agree with TRBD1. The CDR3 spans 16 residues. Germline CDR1 MGHRA, CDR2 YSYEKL. The V gene end was trimmed by 1 base and the J gene end by 6 bases; junction bases not matched to a gene: 11. The CDR3 DNA sequence: TGCGCCAGCAGCCAAGGGGGTGGGCACAGGGGTCATGGCTACACCTTC. Its protein product is CASSQGGGHRGHGYTF.

This clonotype came up many times. The CDR3, as DNA: TGTGCCAGCAGCACAGGGGAGGACACCGGGGAGCTGTTTTTT. It translates to CASSTGEDTGELFF. The chain couples TRBV6-2 or TRBV6-3 to TRBJ2-2; D may be TRBD1 (7 bases). Germline V gives CDR1 MNHEY, CDR2 SVGEGT. V lost 6 bases, J lost 3 bases, and 11 bases lay in between. The CDR3 totals 14 residues.

On this clonotype itself: This may be a read error, as it is one base from a much larger clone. The V call is TRBV2, the J call TRBJ2-7, with 7 bases matching TRBD1. Germline V lookup: CDR1 SNHLY, CDR2 FYNNEI. This CDR3 is 14 amino acids long. The CDR3 nucleotides read TGTGCCAGCAGTGACCCGGGACAGAGCTACGGGCAGTACTTC. Translation: CASSDPGQSYGQYF.

This clonotype has a handful of counts. This chain uses TRBV2 with TRBJ2-1; the D gene could be TRBD1 or TRBD2 (5 bases each). Germline CDR1 reads SNHLY; CDR2 reads FYNNEI. The CDR3 consists of 11 residues. V lost 4 bases, J lost 10 bases, and 8 bases lay in between. This chain's CDR3 is CASSGDREQFF. In DNA, the CDR3 is TGTGCCAGCAGTGGGGACCGAGAGCAGTTCTTC. The full variable domain, in which reference TRBV2 and TRBJ2-1 provide the parts outside the CDR3, is EPEVTQTPSHQVTQMGQEVILRCVPISNHLYFYWYRQILGQKVEFLVSFYNNEISEKSEIFDDQFSVERPDGSNFTLKIRSTKLEDSAMYFCASSGDREQFFGPGTRLTVL.

This rearrangement joins TRBV20-1 to TRBJ1-2; 7 nucleotides agree with TRBD1. CDR1 and CDR2 from the germline V gene are DFQATT and SNEGSKA (reference sequence). The CDR3 has 13 amino acids. The J segment lost 4 bases and the V segment lost 3 bases, leaving 5 bases of the junction unmatched. The CDR3 DNA sequence: TGCAGTGCTAGTTACCAGGGGGGCTATGGCTACACCTTC. This encodes CSASYQGGYGYTF.

This clonotype came up a few times. The chain couples TRBV6-1 to TRBJ2-6; D unclear. CDR3 length equals 14 residues. The V end lost 8 bases, the J end lost 2 bases, and 10 bases lay between the germline ends. Per germline, CDR1 MNHNS and CDR2 SASEGT. The CDR3 DNA follows: TGTGCCAGCCGATTTCAGGCTGGGGCCAACGTCCTGACTTTC. Translation: CASRFQAGANVLTF.

This clonotype has only a few counts. V usage is TRBV6-1 and J usage is TRBJ1-3; D gene unclear. Germline loops: CDR1 MNHNS, CDR2 SASEGT. The CDR3 spans 13 residues. The DNA for the CDR3 is TGTGCGGGGAGGGCTAACTCTGGAAACACCATATATTTT. Protein: CAGRANSGNTIYF.

The chain's CDR3 is CASSYSPGTGTYGYTF. CDR3 sequence (DNA): TGTGCCAGCAGTTATTCCCCCGGGACAGGGACCTATGGCTACACCTTC. This chain uses TRBV6-5 with TRBJ1-2, with 9 bases that match TRBD1. Germline loops: CDR1 MNHEY, CDR2 SVGAGI. The CDR3 runs 16 residues. V was clipped by 3 bases and J by 4 bases; unmatched bases: 9.

A remark on this clonotype: An end of the junction does not agree with germline; a read error may underlie this. The chain couples TRBV10-3 to TRBJ1-5; 11 nucleotides align to TRBD1. Germline V gene sequence: CDR1 ENHRY, CDR2 SYGVKD. The CDR3 consists of 14 residues. The CDR3 bases are TGTGCCAGCAGTTTCGGACAGGGGGCCCAGCCCCAGCATTTT. Amino acid sequence: CASSFGQGAQPQHF.